This TCR beta chain was captured by sequencing in a study of cytomegalovirus exposure and HLA in healthy donors. As for the study in general: Early on, a data release was issued that held about 85 million unique TCRs from HLA-typed donors.

The PCR had 60 Vbeta and 13 Jbeta primers. Clones were read by immunoSEQ multiplex PCR, and TCRdb kept only the in-frame ones, dropping some. The sample totals around 88,000 clones. This CDR3 comprises 14 residues. Germline CDR1 reads LGHNA; CDR2 reads YSLEER. Whereas donors were nominally healthy upon sampling, unrecorded immune exposures were probable. As regards this clone: At one end the junction does not follow the germline gene, possibly because of a read error. This CDR3 is also generated by other DNA sequences in the sample.

The chain carries TRBV4-3 and TRBJ1-6; 7 nucleotides match TRBD1. This clonotype was sampled from a girl between 10 and 17 years old in good health and CMV-seropositive. Sequenced input: PBMCs. CDR3: CASSQVTGISPLHF. CDR3 DNA sequence: TGCGCCAGCAGCCAAGTGACAGGGATTTCACCCCTACACTTT.